This TCR beta chain was found in a study of CD8+CD57+ T cells in acquired aplastic anemia. Study summary: CD4+ and CD8+ cells, once sorted, gave DNA averaging approximately 3 ug. There were 11 million or so reads, on average, for CD4+ cells from healthy donors.

Profiles of TCR beta VDJ and CDR3 were generated from a genomic DNA template. TCRdb fed the reads into MiXCR, producing one record per CDR3 protein. The sample contains 80,000 or so distinct CDR3 sequences, around 44% of which appear only once. Study-wide points: Patients did not significantly differ from controls in CD8+ Simpson's diversity. Overlapping CD8+ CDR3 repertoires of patients and controls contained some 30 shared sequences.

CDR1 SGHNT and CDR2 YYREEE come from the germline V gene (reference sequence). V dropped 4 bases and J dropped 5 bases, with 16 bases sitting between them. The CDR3 length is 14 residues. This clonotype was counted at least ten times. Antigen: not known. The chain employs TRBV5-4 and TRBJ2-7, with D uncertain. The specimen sequenced was sorted CD4+, CD8+, or CD8+CD57+ T cells (not recorded which) from PBMCs. The origin of this receptor is a human donor in good health, serving as a control. The CDR3 reads CASSPGWGNNEQYF. The CDR3 DNA sequence: TGTGCCAGCAGCCCCGGATGGGGTAACAACGAGCAGTACTTC.